A selection of T cell receptor beta chains follows, all from one sample in a study of identical twins. TCRdb called the 5' RACE reads again in MiXCR, with one record for every CDR3 protein. This repertoire shows 400,000 to 550,000 distinct CDR3 sequences, around an eighth found once; its top ten account for approximately 1%. These records were also assigned to another study, of yellow fever vaccine responses in identical twins.

The sample was CD4+ T cells sorted from blood. The receptors here all came from a woman aged 18-30 years in good health. The CDR3 runs from the conserved cysteine through the conserved F or W. The D gene is left open where the match is weak.

D gene,J gene,V gene,CDR3 protein
TRBD1,TRBJ2-2,TRBV10-3,CAISLTGGGSVSNTGELFF
NA,TRBJ2-7,TRBV6-1,CASSEKGTAREYF
NA,TRBJ2-7,TRBV20-1,CSADPGRISYEQYF
NA,TRBJ1-1,TRBV30,CAWRVVNTEAFF
TRBD2,TRBJ2-3,TRBV7-8,CASSLLTAGGWDTQYF
NA,TRBJ1-1,TRBV10-3,CAISESGGHTNTEAFF
NA,TRBJ2-1,TRBV7-9,CASSLLVRSRNYNEQFF
NA,TRBJ2-7,TRBV3-1,CASSLRMGSPYEQYF
TRBD2,TRBJ2-7,TRBV7-2,CASSLVRLAGGGEQYF
NA,TRBJ1-3,TRBV15,CATSRSTGPGNTIYF
NA,TRBJ2-3,TRBV12-3/TRBV12-4,CASSLFSGTDTQYF
TRBD2,TRBJ2-2,TRBV20-1,CSARAVFTSGRVRRTGELFF
TRBD2,TRBJ2-3,TRBV7-9,CASSSPSGRLTDTQYF
NA,TRBJ1-1,TRBV20-1,CSAPATGTEAFF
TRBD1,TRBJ2-4,TRBV20-1,CSARAPDRGAKNIQYF
TRBD2,TRBJ2-1,TRBV4-1,CASSQGSGGDNEQFF